This TCR beta chain emerged from a study of cytomegalovirus exposure and HLA in healthy donors. Study overall: Per a later analysis, the approximately 700 first-cohort and some 110 validation repertoires shared one platform. Regarding the study as a whole: Overall, 164 TCR beta chains were annotated as cytomegalovirus-associated. Subsequent analysis found a tendency for first-cohort TCR clusters to co-occur within the 120 or so validation repertoires. The dataset shows that most TCR sequences were rare, while some public TCRs occurred in many donors.

Concerning this clone: Its antigen is not identified.

TCRdb's table, derived via immunoSEQ multiplex PCR, lists solely in-frame clones and lacks some. Here the sample spans fewer than 55,000 clones, roughly nine tenths being singletons. The germline gives CDR1 SGHRS, CDR2 YFSETQ. The CDR3 runs to 12 residues. Trimming stripped 1 base from V and 7 bases from J, with 8 bases between. The chain employs TRBV5-1 and TRBJ1-1; D not resolved. The material sequenced was PBMCs. This TCR came from a man younger than 30 in good health and CMV-seronegative. The CDR3 protein is CASSLNPSEAFF. Here the CDR3 DNA reads TGCGCCAGCAGCTTGAATCCTAGTGAAGCTTTCTTT.